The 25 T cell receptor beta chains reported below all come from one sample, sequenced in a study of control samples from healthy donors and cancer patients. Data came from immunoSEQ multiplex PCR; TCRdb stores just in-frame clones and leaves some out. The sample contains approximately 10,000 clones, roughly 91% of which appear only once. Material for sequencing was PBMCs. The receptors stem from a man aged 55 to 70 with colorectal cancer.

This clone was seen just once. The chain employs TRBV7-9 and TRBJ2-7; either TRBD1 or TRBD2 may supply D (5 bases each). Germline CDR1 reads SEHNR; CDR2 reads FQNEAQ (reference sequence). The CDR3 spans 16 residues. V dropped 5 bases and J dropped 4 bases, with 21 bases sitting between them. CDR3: CASSLLRDGMLYEQYF. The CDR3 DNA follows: TGTGCCAGCAGCCTCCTCCGGGACGGGATGCTTTACGAGCAGTACTTC.

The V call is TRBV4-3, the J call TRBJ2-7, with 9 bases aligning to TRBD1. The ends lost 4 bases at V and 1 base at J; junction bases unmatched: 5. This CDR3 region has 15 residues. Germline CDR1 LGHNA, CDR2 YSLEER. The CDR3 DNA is TGCGCCAGCAGCCGAGGGACAGGGTTTTCCTACGAGCAGTACTTC. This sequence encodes CASSRGTGFSYEQYF.

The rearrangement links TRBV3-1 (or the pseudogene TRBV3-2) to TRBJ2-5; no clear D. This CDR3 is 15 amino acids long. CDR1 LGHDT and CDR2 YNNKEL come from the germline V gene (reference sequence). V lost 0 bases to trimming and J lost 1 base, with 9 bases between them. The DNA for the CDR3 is TGTGCCAGCAGCCAAGATCTGAGAATCCAAGAGACCCAGTACTTC. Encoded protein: CASSQDLRIQETQYF.

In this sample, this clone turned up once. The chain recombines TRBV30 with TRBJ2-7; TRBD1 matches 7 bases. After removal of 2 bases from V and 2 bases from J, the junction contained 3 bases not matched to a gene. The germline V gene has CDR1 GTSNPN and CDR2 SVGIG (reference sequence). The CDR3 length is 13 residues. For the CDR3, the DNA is TGTGCCTGGAGTCCGGACAGGACCTACGAGCAGTACTTC. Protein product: CAWSPDRTYEQYF. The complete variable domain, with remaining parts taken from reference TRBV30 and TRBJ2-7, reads SQTIHQWPATLVQPVGSPLSLECTVEGTSNPNLYWYRQAAGRGLQLLFYSVGIGQISSEVPQNLSASRPQDRQFILSSKKLLLSDSGFYLCAWSPDRTYEQYFGPGTRLTVT.

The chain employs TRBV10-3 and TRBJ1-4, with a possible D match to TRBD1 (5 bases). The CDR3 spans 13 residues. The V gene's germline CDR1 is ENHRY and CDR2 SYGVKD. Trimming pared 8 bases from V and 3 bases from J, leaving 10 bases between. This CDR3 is CAISRAANEKLFF. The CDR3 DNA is TGTGCCATCTCCAGGGCGGCTAATGAAAAACTGTTTTTT.

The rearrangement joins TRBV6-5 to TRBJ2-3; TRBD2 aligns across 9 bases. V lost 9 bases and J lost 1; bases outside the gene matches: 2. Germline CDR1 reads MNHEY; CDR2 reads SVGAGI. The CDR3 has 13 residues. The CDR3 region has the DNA TGTGCCAGTGAGCGGGGGGGCACAGATACGCAGTATTTT. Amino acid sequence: CASERGGTDTQYF.

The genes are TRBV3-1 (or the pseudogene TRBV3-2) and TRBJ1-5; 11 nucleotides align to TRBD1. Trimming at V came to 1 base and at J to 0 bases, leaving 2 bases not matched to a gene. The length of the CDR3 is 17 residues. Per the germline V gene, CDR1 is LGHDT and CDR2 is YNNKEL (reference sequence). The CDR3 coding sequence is TGTGCCAGCAGCCAAGGGACAGGGGGCTTTAGCAATCAGCCCCAGCATTTT. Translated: CASSQGTGGFSNQPQHF.

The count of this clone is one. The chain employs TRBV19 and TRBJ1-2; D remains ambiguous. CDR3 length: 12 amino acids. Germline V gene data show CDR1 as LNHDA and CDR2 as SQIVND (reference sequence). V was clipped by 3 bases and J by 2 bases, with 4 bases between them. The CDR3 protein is CASSMQNYGYTF. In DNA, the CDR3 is TGTGCCAGTAGTATGCAGAACTATGGCTACACCTTC.

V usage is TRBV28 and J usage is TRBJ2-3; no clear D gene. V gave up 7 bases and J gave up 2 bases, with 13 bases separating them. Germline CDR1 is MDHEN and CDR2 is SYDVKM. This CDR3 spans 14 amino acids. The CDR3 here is CASKLAQFTDTQYF. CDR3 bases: TGTGCCAGCAAATTGGCTCAGTTCACAGATACGCAGTATTTT.

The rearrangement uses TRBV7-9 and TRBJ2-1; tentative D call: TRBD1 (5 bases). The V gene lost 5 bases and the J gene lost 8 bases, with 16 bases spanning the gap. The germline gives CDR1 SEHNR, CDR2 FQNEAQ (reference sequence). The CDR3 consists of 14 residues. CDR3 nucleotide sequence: TGTGCCAGCAGCCTCCCCCAGGGCGGCGATGAGCAGTTCTTC. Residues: CASSLPQGGDEQFF.

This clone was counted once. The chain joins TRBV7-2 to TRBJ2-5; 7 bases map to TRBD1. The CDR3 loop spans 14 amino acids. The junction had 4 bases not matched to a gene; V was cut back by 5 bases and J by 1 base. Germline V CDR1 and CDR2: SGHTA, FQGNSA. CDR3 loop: CASSKGGSQETQYF. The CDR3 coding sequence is TGTGCCAGCAGCAAAGGGGGCAGCCAAGAGACCCAGTACTTC.

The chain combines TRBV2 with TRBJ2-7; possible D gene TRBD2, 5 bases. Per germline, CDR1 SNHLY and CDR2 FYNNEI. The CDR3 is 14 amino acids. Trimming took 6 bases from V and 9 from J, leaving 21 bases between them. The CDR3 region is CASRGSHGREGQYF. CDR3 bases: TGTGCCAGCAGGGGGTCACACGGTCGGGAAGGGCAGTACTTC.

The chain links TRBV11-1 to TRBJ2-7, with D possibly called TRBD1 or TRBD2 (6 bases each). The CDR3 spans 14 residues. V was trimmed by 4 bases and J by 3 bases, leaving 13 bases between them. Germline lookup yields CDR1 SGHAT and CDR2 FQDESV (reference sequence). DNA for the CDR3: TGTGCCAGCAGCTCCGGGGGCAGGGGCTACGAGCAGTACTTC. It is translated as CASSSGGRGYEQYF.

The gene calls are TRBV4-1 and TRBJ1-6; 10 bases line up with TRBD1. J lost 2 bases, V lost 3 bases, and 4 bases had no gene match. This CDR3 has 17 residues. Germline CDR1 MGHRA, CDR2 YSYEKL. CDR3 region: CASSHRQGATYNSPLHF. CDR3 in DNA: TGCGCCAGCAGCCATCGACAGGGGGCGACCTATAATTCACCCCTCCACTTT.

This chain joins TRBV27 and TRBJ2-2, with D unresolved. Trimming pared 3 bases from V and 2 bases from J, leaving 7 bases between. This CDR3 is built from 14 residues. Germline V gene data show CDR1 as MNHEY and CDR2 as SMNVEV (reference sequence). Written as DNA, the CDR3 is TGTGCCAGCAGTTTTACAGTAAACACCGGGGAGCTGTTTTTT. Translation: CASSFTVNTGELFF.

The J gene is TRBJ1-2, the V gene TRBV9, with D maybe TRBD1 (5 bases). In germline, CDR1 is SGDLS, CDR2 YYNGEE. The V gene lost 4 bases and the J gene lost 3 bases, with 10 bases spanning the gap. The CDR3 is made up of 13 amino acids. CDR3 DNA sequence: TGTGCCAGCAGCCCCCAGGGTGACTATGGCTACACCTTC. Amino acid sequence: CASSPQGDYGYTF.

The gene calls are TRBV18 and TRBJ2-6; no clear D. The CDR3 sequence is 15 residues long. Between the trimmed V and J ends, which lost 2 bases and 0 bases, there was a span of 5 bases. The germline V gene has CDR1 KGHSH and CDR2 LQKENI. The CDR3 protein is CASSPMDSGANVLTF. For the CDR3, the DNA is TGTGCCAGCTCACCAATGGACTCTGGGGCCAACGTCCTGACTTTC.

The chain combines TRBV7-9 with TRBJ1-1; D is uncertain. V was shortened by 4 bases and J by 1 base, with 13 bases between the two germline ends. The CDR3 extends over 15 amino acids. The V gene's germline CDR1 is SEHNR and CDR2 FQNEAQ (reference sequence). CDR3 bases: TGTGCCAGCAGCTCAGGACCGGGAGGGAACACTGAAGCTTTCTTT. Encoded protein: CASSSGPGGNTEAFF.

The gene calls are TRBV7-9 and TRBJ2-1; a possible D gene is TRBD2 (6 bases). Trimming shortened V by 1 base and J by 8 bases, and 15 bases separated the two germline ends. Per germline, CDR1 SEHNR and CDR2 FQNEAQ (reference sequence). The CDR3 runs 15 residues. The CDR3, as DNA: TGTGCCAGCAGCTTAGTGGAGGGCGCAGTGGATGAGCAGTTCTTC. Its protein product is CASSLVEGAVDEQFF.

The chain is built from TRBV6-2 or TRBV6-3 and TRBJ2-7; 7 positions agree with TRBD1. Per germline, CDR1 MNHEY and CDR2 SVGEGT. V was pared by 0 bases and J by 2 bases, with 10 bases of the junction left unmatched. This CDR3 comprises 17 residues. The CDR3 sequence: CASSYSEPRQGTYEQYF. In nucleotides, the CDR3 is TGTGCCAGCAGTTACTCAGAACCTAGACAGGGAACCTACGAGCAGTACTTC.

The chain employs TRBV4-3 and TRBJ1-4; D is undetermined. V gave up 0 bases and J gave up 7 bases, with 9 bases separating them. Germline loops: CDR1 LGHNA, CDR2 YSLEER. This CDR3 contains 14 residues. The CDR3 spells CASSQDAVFEKLFF. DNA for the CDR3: TGCGCCAGCAGCCAAGATGCAGTATTTGAAAAACTGTTTTTT.

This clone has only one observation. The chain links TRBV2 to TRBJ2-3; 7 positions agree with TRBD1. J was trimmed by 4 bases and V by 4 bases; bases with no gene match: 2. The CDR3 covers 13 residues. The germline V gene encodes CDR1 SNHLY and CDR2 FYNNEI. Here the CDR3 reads CASSGQGADTQYF. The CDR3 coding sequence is TGTGCCAGCAGTGGCCAGGGGGCAGATACGCAGTATTTT.

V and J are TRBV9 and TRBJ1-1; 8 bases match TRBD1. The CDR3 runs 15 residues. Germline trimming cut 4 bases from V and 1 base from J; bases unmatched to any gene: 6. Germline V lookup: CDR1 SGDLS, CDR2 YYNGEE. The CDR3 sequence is CASSLGGTGNTEAFF. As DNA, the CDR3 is TGTGCCAGCAGCCTTGGTGGGACAGGGAACACTGAAGCTTTCTTT.

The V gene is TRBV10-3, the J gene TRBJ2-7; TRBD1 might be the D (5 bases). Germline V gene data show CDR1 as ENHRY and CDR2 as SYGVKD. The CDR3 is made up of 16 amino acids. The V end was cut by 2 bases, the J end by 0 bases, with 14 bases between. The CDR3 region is CAISEIGETVSYEQYF. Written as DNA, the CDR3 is TGTGCCATCAGTGAGATCGGCGAGACAGTCTCCTACGAGCAGTACTTC.

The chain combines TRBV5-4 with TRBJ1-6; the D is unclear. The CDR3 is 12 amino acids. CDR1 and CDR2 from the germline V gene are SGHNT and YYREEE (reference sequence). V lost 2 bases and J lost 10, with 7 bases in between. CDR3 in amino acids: CASSLQNSPLHF. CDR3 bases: TGTGCCAGCAGCTTACAAAACTCACCCCTCCACTTT.